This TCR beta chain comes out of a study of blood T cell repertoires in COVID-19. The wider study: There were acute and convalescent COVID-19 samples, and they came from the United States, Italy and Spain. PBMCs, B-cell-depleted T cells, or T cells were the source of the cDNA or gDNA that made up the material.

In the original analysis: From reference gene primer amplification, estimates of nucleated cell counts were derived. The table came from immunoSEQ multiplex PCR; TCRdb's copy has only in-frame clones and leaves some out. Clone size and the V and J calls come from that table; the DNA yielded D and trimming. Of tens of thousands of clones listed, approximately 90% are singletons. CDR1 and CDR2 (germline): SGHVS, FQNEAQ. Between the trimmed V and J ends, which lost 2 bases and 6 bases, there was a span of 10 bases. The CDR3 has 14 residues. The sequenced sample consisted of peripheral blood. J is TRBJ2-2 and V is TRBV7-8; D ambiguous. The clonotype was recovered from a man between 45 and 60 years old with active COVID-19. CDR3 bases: TGTGCCAGCAGCTTAAATCGACTCGCCGGGGAGCTGTTTTTT. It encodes CASSLNRLAGELFF.